The 22 T cell receptor beta chains given below trace back to one sample, sequenced in a study of cytomegalovirus exposure and HLA in healthy donors listed by TCRdb under 2017. The method behind the library was the immunoSEQ multiplex PCR assay. For the multiplex PCR, a mixture combining 60 forward primers for TCR Vbeta segments and 13 reverse primers for TCR Jbeta segments was used. TCRdb limited this immuneACCESS table to in-frame rearrangements with V and J called. A share of clones is missing; checked studies link under half to unresolved V genes, and the rest is unexplained. The sample table shows about 260,000 clones, and 80% to 90% are seen once. In total, the top ten clones hold 2% to 2.5% of the sample. Specimen: PBMCs. All receptors come from a woman in her thirties or forties in good health and CMV-seropositive.

This sequence joins TRBV19 and TRBJ2-7; 11 nucleotides align to TRBD2. Germline assignment: CDR1 LNHDA and CDR2 SQIVND (reference sequence). With V trimmed by 9 bases and J by 6 bases, 16 bases remained unmatched. This CDR3 spans 16 amino acids. CDR3 residues: CARPSPIPSGRCEQYF. CDR3 coding DNA: TGTGCCAGGCCTTCCCCCATCCCTAGCGGGAGGTGCGAGCAGTACTTC.

This clone was recorded a few times. V usage is TRBV28 and J usage is TRBJ2-7, with D possibly TRBD2 on 5 matching bases. The CDR3 consists of 14 residues. CDR1 MDHEN and CDR2 SYDVKM come from the germline V gene. Trimming removed 3 bases from V and 4 bases from J, with 13 bases in between. The CDR3 nucleotides are TGTGCCAGCAGTTTCCCCGGACTGATTTACGAGCAGTACTTC. Its translation: CASSFPGLIYEQYF.

The chain employs TRBV9 and TRBJ2-5; 9 nucleotides agree with TRBD1. V was clipped by 5 bases and J by 2 bases; unmatched bases: 4. Germline V CDR1 and CDR2: SGDLS, YYNGEE. The CDR3 spans 14 residues. CDR3 loop: CASRTGGGQETQYF. CDR3 in DNA: TGTGCCAGCAGGACAGGGGGGGGGCAAGAGACCCAGTACTTC.

The chain employs TRBV5-4 and TRBJ1-1; the D gene is possibly TRBD1 (5 bases). CDR3 length: 13 amino acids. Deletions cut 7 bases from V and 1 base from J, with 11 bases between. Germline assignment: CDR1 SGHNT and CDR2 YYREEE (reference sequence). The CDR3 sequence is CASRRGENTEAFF. The CDR3, as DNA: TGTGCCAGCCGGAGGGGCGAGAACACTGAAGCTTTCTTT.

The rearrangement links TRBV2 to TRBJ2-7; 7 nucleotides agree with TRBD2. The CDR3 runs to 14 residues. Germline assignment: CDR1 SNHLY and CDR2 FYNNEI. After removal of 4 bases from V and 9 bases from J, the junction contained 12 bases not matched to a gene. In DNA form, the CDR3 reads TGTGCCAGCAGTGGGGAGGGTCTTCTACGAGGGCAGTACTTC. Translation gives CASSGEGLLRGQYF.

With respect to this clone: The CDR3 ends on some other residue instead of the conserved phenylalanine or tryptophan, so this is likely a read error. The rearrangement links TRBV6-5 to TRBJ2-7; 9 bases line up with TRBD1. Trimming took 1 base from V and 1 from J; bases not matched to a gene: 2. Germline CDR1 is MNHEY and CDR2 is SVGAGI. This CDR3 comprises 15 residues. The CDR3 bases are TGTGCCAGCAGTTACTTAGGGACAGGGTCCTACGAGCAGTACCTC. It codes for CASSYLGTGSYEQYL.

The DNA for the CDR3 is TGTGCCACACTCCAAGAGACCCAGTACTTC. Its translation: CATLQETQYF. V usage is TRBV10-3 and J usage is TRBJ2-5, with no clear D. CDR3 length: 10 amino acids. V shed 10 bases and J shed 1 base, with 4 bases lying between them. The germline V gene has CDR1 ENHRY and CDR2 SYGVKD.

This clone turned up a few times. The chain uses TRBV6-5 and TRBJ2-1, with TRBD2 matching 8 bases. CDR1 is MNHEY, CDR2 SVGAGI, per germline. The CDR3 consists of 15 residues. V was clipped by 6 bases and J by 4 bases; unmatched bases: 8. CDR3 bases: TGTGCCAGCAGCCAAAGCGGGAGTTCTTACAATGAGCAGTTCTTC. This codes for CASSQSGSSYNEQFF.

The chain combines TRBV28 with TRBJ1-1; possible D gene TRBD1, 6 bases. The CDR3 loop spans 13 amino acids. The V and J ends lost 8 bases and 4 bases respectively, with 14 bases between them. CDR1 and CDR2 from the germline V gene are MDHEN and SYDVKM. The CDR3 reads CASSQGGSTEAFF. In DNA, the CDR3 is TGTGCCAGCTCTCAAGGGGGTAGCACTGAAGCTTTCTTT.

The chain joins TRBV2 to TRBJ1-1; 8 positions agree with TRBD1. The junction had 0 bases not matched to a gene; V was cut back by 4 bases and J by 5 bases. Germline CDR1 reads SNHLY; CDR2 reads FYNNEI. CDR3 length: 12 amino acids. As DNA, the CDR3 is TGTGCCAGCAGTGGGACAGGGACTGAAGCTTTCTTT. It is translated as CASSGTGTEAFF.

The chain combines TRBV7-6 with TRBJ1-1, with D perhaps TRBD1 (6 bases). There are 13 residues in the CDR3. The V end was cut by 8 bases, the J end by 4 bases, with 14 bases between. The germline CDR1 and CDR2 sequences are SGHVS and FNYEAQ. This CDR3 reads CASGSGQFTEAFF. As DNA, the CDR3 is TGTGCCAGCGGATCAGGACAGTTCACTGAAGCTTTCTTT.

This chain uses TRBV4-3 with TRBJ1-5; no definite D call. V lost 0 bases and J 4 bases, leaving 10 bases between the germline ends. The germline gives CDR1 LGHNA, CDR2 YSLEER. The CDR3 totals 15 residues. The CDR3 DNA sequence: TGCGCCAGCAGCCAAGAAATCGGAGATAATCAGCCCCAGCATTTT. Its protein product is CASSQEIGDNQPQHF.

Worth noting for this clone: The sample holds other DNA sequences that translate to the same CDR3. The J gene is TRBJ2-6, the V gene TRBV5-4; TRBD2 agrees at 9 bases. From germline, CDR1 is SGHNT and CDR2 YYREEE (reference sequence). This CDR3 region has 17 residues. With V trimmed by 4 bases and J by 0 bases, 5 bases remained unmatched. The CDR3: CASSLSSGTSGANVLTF. DNA of the CDR3: TGTGCCAGCAGCCTGTCTAGCGGGACCTCTGGGGCCAACGTCCTGACTTTC.

The chain uses TRBV7-9 and TRBJ1-5; D gene unclear. Per germline, CDR1 SEHNR and CDR2 FQNEAQ (reference sequence). The length of the CDR3 is 15 residues. The V end lost 1 base, the J end lost 2 bases, and 9 bases lay between the germline ends. The DNA of the CDR3 is TGTGCCAGCAGCTTAGGCCGGGAGCGCAATCAGCCCCAGCATTTT. This encodes CASSLGRERNQPQHF.

This chain links TRBV10-3 with TRBJ1-2; weak D call: TRBD1 (6 bases). Trimming left V 6 bases short and J 1 base short, with 15 bases between. Germline V gives CDR1 ENHRY, CDR2 SYGVKD. The CDR3 length is 15 residues. The CDR3 protein is CAISQNTGNNYGYTF. For the CDR3, the DNA is TGTGCCATCAGCCAGAATACAGGGAATAACTATGGCTACACCTTC.

This clone was counted a few times. The rearrangement links TRBV4-3 to TRBJ1-2; 9 bases map to TRBD1. Trimming at V came to 4 bases and at J to 5 bases, leaving 5 bases not matched to a gene. The CDR3 has 14 amino acids. CDR1 LGHNA and CDR2 YSLEER come from the germline V gene. CDR3 sequence reads: CASSPTGTGYGYTF. In DNA, the CDR3 is TGCGCCAGCAGCCCCACCGGGACAGGGTATGGCTACACCTTC.

The V gene is TRBV5-1, the J gene TRBJ1-6; 10 positions match TRBD1. The CDR3 is 14 amino acids. Losses at the gene ends were 4 bases for V and 10 bases for J; bases not matched to a gene: 5. Germline assignment: CDR1 SGHRS and CDR2 YFSETQ. CDR3 nucleotide sequence: TGCGCCAGCAGCAGAACGGACAGGGGGTCACCCCTCCACTTT. This translates into CASSRTDRGSPLHF.

The rearrangement uses TRBV19 and TRBJ2-1, with D perhaps TRBD2 (6 bases). Trimming removed 5 bases at V and 5 bases at J, with 13 bases between. This CDR3 has 14 amino acids. CDR1 and CDR2 from the germline V gene are LNHDA and SQIVND (reference sequence). The CDR3 is CASSLLADNNEQFF. CDR3 nucleotides: TGTGCCAGTAGTTTATTAGCGGACAACAATGAGCAGTTCTTC.

The V and J genes are TRBV4-3 and TRBJ2-7; D not resolved. Trimming stripped 0 bases from V and 4 bases from J, with 7 bases between. The germline V gene encodes CDR1 LGHNA and CDR2 YSLEER. The CDR3 covers 13 residues. This CDR3 reads CASSQDREYEQYF. For the CDR3, the DNA is TGCGCCAGCAGCCAAGATCGAGAATACGAGCAGTACTTC.

This rearrangement joins TRBV6-5 to TRBJ2-1, with a weak D call TRBD2 (6 bases). Germline-derived CDR1 and CDR2 are MNHEY and SVGAGI. The CDR3 has 13 amino acids. The V and J ends lost 6 bases and 4 bases respectively, with 10 bases between them. DNA for the CDR3: TGTGCCAGCAGCTTAGGGACTTACAATGAGCAGTTCTTC. Translation gives CASSLGTYNEQFF.

This clone was counted a few times. The J gene is TRBJ1-5, the V gene TRBV29-1; 7 positions match TRBD1. Germline V gene sequence: CDR1 SQVTM, CDR2 ANQGSEA. The CDR3 length is 14 residues. Trimming removed 4 bases from V and 2 bases from J; junction bases left unmatched: 5. The CDR3 DNA reads TGCAGCGTTGCCGTCCAGGGGGGCAATCAGCCCCAGCATTTT. This codes for CSVAVQGGNQPQHF.

This chain joins TRBV7-2 and TRBJ2-1; possible D gene TRBD2, 5 bases. The CDR3 runs to 15 residues. Trimming cost V 5 bases and J 8 bases, with 19 bases left between them. From germline, CDR1 is SGHTA and CDR2 FQGNSA. The CDR3, as DNA: TGTGCCAGCAGCAGATCCGGACTCCGTTTCGATGAGCAGTTCTTC. This encodes CASSRSGLRFDEQFF.